Presented here are 26 T cell receptor beta chains from one specimen sequenced in a study of cytomegalovirus exposure and HLA in healthy donors. PCR employed 60 Vbeta and 13 Jbeta primers. Produced via immunoSEQ multiplex PCR; TCRdb's table is partial and in-frame only. The sample yields roughly 180,000 clones, approximately 80% seen once. Sequenced sample: PBMCs. Receptors were obtained from a girl between 10 and 17 years old in good health and CMV-seropositive.

The gene calls are TRBV29-1 and TRBJ2-5; 12 positions agree with TRBD1. V lost 4 bases and J lost 5; bases outside the gene matches: 8. Germline CDR1 and CDR2: SQVTM and ANQGSEA. The CDR3 is 15 residues long. In nucleotides, the CDR3 is TGCAGCGTTGGGGTTTGGGACAGGGGGCGGGAGACCCAGTACTTC. Its translation: CSVGVWDRGRETQYF.

Only a few counts were recorded for this clone. The chain links TRBV6-5 to TRBJ1-2, with TRBD1 as a possible D gene (5 bases). Germline V gives CDR1 MNHEY, CDR2 SVGAGI. The CDR3 is 14 residues long. V lost 0 bases and J 6 bases, leaving 11 bases between the germline ends. The CDR3 sequence is CASSYSGGQNGYTF. DNA of the CDR3: TGTGCCAGCAGTTACTCCGGGGGTCAGAATGGCTACACCTTC.

The V gene is TRBV6-5, the J gene TRBJ2-1, with 9 bases identical to TRBD2. CDR3 length equals 16 residues. The V segment lost 2 bases and the J segment 7 bases; nucleotides outside the gene matches: 9. Germline CDR1 is MNHEY and CDR2 is SVGAGI. CDR3 coding DNA: TGTGCCAGCAGTTACGTCAGTAGCGGGAGCCCAAATGAGCAGTTCTTC. Amino acid sequence: CASSYVSSGSPNEQFF.

The V and J genes are TRBV5-1 and TRBJ2-5; D perhaps matches TRBD1 (6 bases). The CDR3 length is 15 residues. V was trimmed by 4 bases and J by 3 bases, leaving 16 bases between them. Looked up from germline, CDR1 is SGHRS and CDR2 is YFSETQ. The DNA for the CDR3 is TGCGCCAGCAGCACCCTTCCCGGGACAAAAGAGACCCAGTACTTC. Protein: CASSTLPGTKETQYF.

This clone was recorded a few times. The chain combines TRBV7-9 with TRBJ2-3; TRBD2 might be the D (6 bases). V was clipped by 5 bases and J by 0 bases, with 9 bases between them. Germline CDR1 SEHNR, CDR2 FQNEAQ (reference sequence). The CDR3 extends over 14 amino acids. CDR3 sequence (DNA): TGTGCCAGCAGCCTGCGGGGAAGCACAGATACGCAGTATTTT. It is translated as CASSLRGSTDTQYF.

V and J are TRBV5-1 and TRBJ2-7; 8 bases agree with TRBD1. Per germline, CDR1 SGHRS and CDR2 YFSETQ. The CDR3 runs 14 residues. J lost 4 bases, V lost 3 bases, and 6 bases had no gene match. The CDR3 here is CASSSPGGGYEQYF. Here the CDR3 DNA reads TGCGCCAGCAGCTCTCCAGGGGGCGGGTACGAGCAGTACTTC.

CDR3 loop: CASSWDRVADTQYF. CDR3 sequence (DNA): TGCGCCAGCAGCTGGGACAGGGTGGCAGATACGCAGTATTTT. This chain connects TRBV5-1 to TRBJ2-3; 9 positions agree with TRBD1. J was trimmed by 4 bases and V by 3 bases; bases with no gene match: 3. This CDR3 contains 14 residues. In germline, CDR1 is SGHRS, CDR2 YFSETQ.

The chain combines TRBV19 with TRBJ1-4; 9 positions agree with TRBD1. Germline V gene data show CDR1 as LNHDA and CDR2 as SQIVND (reference sequence). This CDR3 contains 20 residues. The V and J ends lost 9 bases and 5 bases, in that order; junction bases with no gene match: 25. The CDR3 loop is CASTVRTGDATRIGNEKLFF. DNA of the CDR3: TGTGCCAGCACGGTCAGGACAGGGGACGCAACTCGGATCGGGAATGAAAAACTGTTTTTT.

This chain connects TRBV7-6 to TRBJ1-5, with a possible D match to TRBD1 (5 bases). Trimming took off 0 bases at V and 5 bases at J, with 8 bases between the two ends. Germline values: CDR1 SGHVS, CDR2 FNYEAQ. The CDR3 runs to 14 residues. The CDR3 protein is CASSLAGAYQPQHF. As DNA, the CDR3 is TGTGCCAGCAGCTTAGCAGGGGCTTATCAGCCCCAGCATTTT.

The chain combines TRBV19 with TRBJ2-3; possibly TRBD2 for D (6 bases). Looked up from germline, CDR1 is LNHDA and CDR2 is SQIVND (reference sequence). Trimming took 4 bases from V and 4 from J, leaving 18 bases between them. The CDR3 loop spans 16 amino acids. As DNA, the CDR3 is TGTGCCAGTAGTACCAACCCGGGACTCAAAGCAGATACGCAGTATTTT. Protein product: CASSTNPGLKADTQYF.

The rearrangement joins TRBV7-2 to TRBJ1-2, with 11 bases lining up with TRBD1. The CDR3 consists of 17 residues. V dropped 5 bases and J dropped 7; count of bases not matched to a gene: 15. The germline V gene encodes CDR1 SGHTA and CDR2 FQGNSA. CDR3 DNA sequence: TGTGCCAGCAGCCCTAGGACAGGGGGCGCGGTAGGAGGTGGCTACACCTTC. Protein: CASSPRTGGAVGGGYTF.

This clone was recorded a few times. In the same sample, other DNA sequences code for this CDR3. The V gene is TRBV19, the J gene TRBJ2-1; 10 bases fit TRBD2. With 5 bases clipped from V and 3 bases from J, the junction kept 4 bases outside the gene matches. Germline CDR1 and CDR2: LNHDA and SQIVND (reference sequence). The CDR3 extends over 15 amino acids. The CDR3 here is CASSLTSGDYNEQFF. The CDR3 bases are TGTGCCAGTAGTCTAACTAGCGGGGACTACAATGAGCAGTTCTTC. The whole variable domain, remainder taken from reference TRBV19 and TRBJ2-1, is DGGITQSPKYLFRKEGQNVTLSCEQNLNHDAMYWYRQDPGQGLRLIYYSQIVNDFQKGDIAEGYSVSREKKESFPLTVTSAQKNPTAFYLCASSLTSGDYNEQFFGPGTRLTVL.

This clone was observed a single time. This chain links TRBV7-8 with TRBJ2-7; 8 bases line up with TRBD2. Trimming removed 5 bases from V and 2 bases from J; junction bases left unmatched: 8. Germline V gene data show CDR1 as SGHVS and CDR2 as FQNEAQ. CDR3 length equals 15 residues. The CDR3 protein is CASSPHSGKTYEQYF. The CDR3 DNA is TGTGCCAGCAGCCCCCATAGCGGGAAAACCTACGAGCAGTACTTC.

This chain uses TRBV4-1 with TRBJ2-3, with D perhaps TRBD2 (5 bases). The CDR3 contains 16 residues. V gave up 4 bases and J gave up 2 bases, with 16 bases separating them. Germline CDR1 MGHRA, CDR2 YSYEKL. CDR3 residues: CASSPTRGKITDTQYF. Here the CDR3 DNA reads TGCGCCAGCAGCCCCACCCGAGGGAAAATCACAGATACGCAGTATTTT.

The chain combines TRBV6-5 with TRBJ1-2; 10 positions agree with TRBD1. The V gene end was trimmed by 1 base and the J gene end by 2 bases; junction bases not matched to a gene: 4. The CDR3 is 16 residues long. Germline V gives CDR1 MNHEY, CDR2 SVGAGI. CDR3 coding DNA: TGTGCCAGCAGTTACTTCGGGGGACAGGGGAACTATGGCTACACCTTC. Protein sequence: CASSYFGGQGNYGYTF.

The chain couples TRBV15 to TRBJ1-1, with D possibly being TRBD1 (5 bases). The CDR3 covers 13 residues. Between the trimmed V and J ends, which lost 6 bases and 5 bases, there was a span of 13 bases. Germline CDR1 LNHNV, CDR2 YYDKDF (reference sequence). In nucleotides, the CDR3 is TGTGCCACCAGTCTAAGGGGTAAGACTGAAGCTTTCTTT. Its protein is CATSLRGKTEAFF.

V gene TRBV9 combines with J gene TRBJ1-2; D might be TRBD1 (6 bases). V was trimmed by 4 bases and J by 3 bases, leaving 10 bases between them. This CDR3 has 13 amino acids. The germline V gene has CDR1 SGDLS and CDR2 YYNGEE. The CDR3 is CASSLQGDYGYTF. Here the CDR3 DNA reads TGTGCCAGCAGCCTACAGGGAGACTATGGCTACACCTTC.

The chain joins TRBV27 to TRBJ2-1, with 10 bases matching TRBD2. Germline V CDR1 and CDR2: MNHEY, SMNVEV (reference sequence). The CDR3 totals 14 residues. The J segment lost 9 bases and the V segment lost 6 bases, leaving 8 bases of the junction unmatched. CDR3 sequence: CASSRIAGGGEQFF. Written as DNA, the CDR3 is TGTGCCAGCAGCCGGATAGCGGGAGGCGGTGAGCAGTTCTTC.

This clone appeared once. The chain uses TRBV7-2 and TRBJ2-2; TRBD1 matches 8 bases. This CDR3 contains 18 residues. CDR1 SGHTA and CDR2 FQGNSA come from the germline V gene. With V trimmed by 0 bases and J by 5 bases, 11 bases remained unmatched. For the CDR3, the DNA is TGTGCCAGCAGCTTAGCGGTCAGAGGAAGACAGGGGACCGGGGAGCTGTTTTTT. As protein: CASSLAVRGRQGTGELFF.

This clone was counted only a few times. The chain has TRBV5-1 and TRBJ2-7, with 8 bases aligning to TRBD1. The CDR3 spans 13 residues. Germline trimming cut 5 bases from V and 6 bases from J; bases unmatched to any gene: 7. Germline V lookup: CDR1 SGHRS, CDR2 YFSETQ. CDR3 coding DNA: TGCGCCAGCAGTTCAGGACAGGGCCTCGAGCAGTACTTC. Its protein product is CASSSGQGLEQYF.

A word on this clone: The conserved phenylalanine or tryptophan is not found at the CDR3 terminus, so this likely reflects a read error. The limits of the CDR3 on the DNA are not certain, so only TCRdb's listed CDR3 is given. The chain has TRBV30 and TRBJ2-7; the table assigns TRBD2, which was not confirmed against the DNA. Germline values: CDR1 GTSNPN, CDR2 SVGIG (reference sequence). The CDR3 extends over 13 residues, inclusive of both ends. The chain's CDR3 is CAWSRNGFGGLVG.

This chain joins TRBV5-1 and TRBJ2-1; TRBD2 matches 8 bases. The junction had 15 bases not matched to a gene; V was cut back by 0 bases and J by 7 bases. Germline values: CDR1 SGHRS, CDR2 YFSETQ. CDR3 size: 18 residues. CDR3 amino acids: CASSLGPGLGIPDNEQFF. The DNA of the CDR3 is TGCGCCAGCAGCTTGGGACCGGGACTAGGAATCCCGGATAATGAGCAGTTCTTC. Full variable domain (missing parts from reference TRBV5-1 and TRBJ2-1): KAGVTQTPRYLIKTRGQQVTLSCSPISGHRSVSWYQQTPGQGLQFLFEYFSETQRNKGNFPGRFSGRQFSNSRSEMNVSTLELGDSALYLCASSLGPGLGIPDNEQFFGPGTRLTVL.

This clone turned up a few times. CDR3 sequence: CASSSRTWTGQSETQYF. The CDR3 nucleotides read TGTGCCAGCAGTTCTCGAACTTGGACAGGGCAGTCGGAGACCCAGTACTTC. This chain links TRBV27 with TRBJ2-5, with TRBD1 matching over 8 bases. This CDR3 is built from 17 residues. With 4 bases clipped from V and 5 bases from J, the junction kept 15 bases outside the gene matches. Germline values: CDR1 MNHEY, CDR2 SMNVEV (reference sequence).

The V gene is TRBV27, the J gene TRBJ2-3; 7 bases agree with TRBD1. This CDR3 contains 14 residues. Germline CDR1 reads MNHEY; CDR2 reads SMNVEV (reference sequence). Trimming at V came to 5 bases and at J to 5 bases, leaving 7 bases not matched to a gene. CDR3: CASSPDRVKDTQYF. CDR3 sequence (DNA): TGTGCCAGCAGTCCAGACAGGGTCAAAGATACGCAGTATTTT.

The chain uses TRBV11-2 and TRBJ2-5, with TRBD2 identical over 9 bases. The CDR3 runs 16 residues. With 1 base clipped from V and 4 bases from J, the junction kept 7 bases outside the gene matches. Germline CDR1 and CDR2: SGHAT and FQNNGV. The CDR3 protein is CASSLGSGSVLETQYF. The CDR3 region has the DNA TGTGCCAGCAGCTTAGGTAGCGGGAGCGTGTTAGAGACCCAGTACTTC.

This chain links TRBV5-1 with TRBJ2-7; TRBD2 aligns across 7 bases. CDR1 is SGHRS and CDR2 is YFSETQ in the germline V gene. V was pared by 4 bases and J by 7 bases, with 8 bases of the junction left unmatched. This CDR3 is 13 amino acids long. The CDR3 DNA is TGCGCCAGCAGCAACCTAGCGGACAAGGAGCAGTACTTC. It specifies CASSNLADKEQYF.